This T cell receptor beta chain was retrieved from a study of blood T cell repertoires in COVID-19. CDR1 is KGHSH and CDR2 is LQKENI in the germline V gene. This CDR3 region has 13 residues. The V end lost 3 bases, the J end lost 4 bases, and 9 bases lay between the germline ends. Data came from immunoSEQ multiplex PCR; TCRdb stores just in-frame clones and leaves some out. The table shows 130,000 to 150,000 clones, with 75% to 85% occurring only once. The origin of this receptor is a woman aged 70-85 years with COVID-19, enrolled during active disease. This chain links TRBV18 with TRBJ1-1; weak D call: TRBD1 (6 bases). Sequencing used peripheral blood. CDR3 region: CASSPDSFTEAFF. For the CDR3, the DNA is TGTGCCAGCTCACCGGACAGCTTCACTGAAGCTTTCTTT. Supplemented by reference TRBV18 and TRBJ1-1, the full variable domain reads NAGVMQNPRHLVRRRGQEARLRCSPMKGHSHVYWYRQLPEEGLKFMVYLQKENIIDESGMPKERFSAEFPKEGPSILRIQQVVRGDSAAYFCASSPDSFTEAFFGQGTRLTVV.